This TCR beta chain was recovered during a study of cytomegalovirus exposure and HLA in healthy donors. The donors were members of the validation cohort, which comprised under 150 subjects and was separate from the first cohort of 600 to 800 subjects. Generated by immunoSEQ multiplex PCR, the TCRdb table keeps only in-frame clones and is missing some. The sample includes approximately 130,000 clones, about 90% of them seen just once. The origin of this receptor is a woman in her late teens or twenties in good health and CMV-seronegative. Sequencing was done on a sample of PBMCs.

The CDR3 sequence: CASSFPTVVREDAYNEQFF. The CDR3 coding sequence is TGTGCCAGCAGTTTCCCAACGGTGGTTCGGGAGGACGCCTACAATGAGCAGTTCTTC. V is TRBV28 and J is TRBJ2-1, with 7 bases identical to TRBD2. V was clipped by 3 bases and J by 2 bases; unmatched bases: 16. Germline values: CDR1 MDHEN, CDR2 SYDVKM. This CDR3 has 19 residues.